There are a few counts of the clone carrying this T cell receptor (beta chain). Its antigen is not identified. The source of the sample is a study of identical twins. Each CDR3 protein gets one entry after TCRdb re-called the 5' RACE reads with MiXCR. The repertoire consists of hundreds of thousands of distinct CDR3 sequences, with approximately 13% occurring once and the leading ten covering 6% to 9%. Study findings and constraints: Zero-insertion analyses were open to partial confounding by invariant MAIT and iNKT cells. Among out-of-frame alpha sequences shared by twins, low generation probability occurred in excess. The analysis was cross-sectional rather than longitudinal within donors.

This CDR3 spans 12 amino acids. This same sample was also part of a study on yellow fever vaccine responses in identical twins.

This sequence was found in a woman under 30 in good health. Material for sequencing was CD8+ T cells sorted from blood. The chain links TRBV21-1 to TRBJ1-1; the DNA was not used to check the table's D call, TRBD1. TRBV21-1 is classified as a pseudogene. The CDR3 DNA reads as TGTGCCAGCAGACAGGGACACACTGAAGCTTTCTTT. This sequence encodes CASRQGHTEAFF.